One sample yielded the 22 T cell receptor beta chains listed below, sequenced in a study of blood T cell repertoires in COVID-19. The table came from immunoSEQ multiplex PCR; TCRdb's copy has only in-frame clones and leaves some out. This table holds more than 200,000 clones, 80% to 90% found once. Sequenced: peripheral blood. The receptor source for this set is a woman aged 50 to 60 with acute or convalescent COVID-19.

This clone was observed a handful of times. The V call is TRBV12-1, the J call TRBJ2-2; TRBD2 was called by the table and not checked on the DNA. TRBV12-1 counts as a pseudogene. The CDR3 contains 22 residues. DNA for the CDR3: TGTGCCAGCCCGCTCCCCGAGCTAGCGGGAGTAAGGGGGACCGCGAACACCGGGGAGCTGTTTTTT. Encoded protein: CASPLPELAGVRGTANTGELFF.

The CDR3 protein is CSVSETAAGNTIYF. The CDR3 bases are TGCAGCGTCTCAGAGACTGCCGCGGGAAACACCATATATTTT. V is TRBV29-1 and J is TRBJ1-3; D is ambiguous. The V gene lost 6 bases and the J gene lost 4 bases, with 16 bases spanning the gap. CDR3 size: 14 residues. CDR1 and CDR2 (germline): SQVTM, ANQGSEA.

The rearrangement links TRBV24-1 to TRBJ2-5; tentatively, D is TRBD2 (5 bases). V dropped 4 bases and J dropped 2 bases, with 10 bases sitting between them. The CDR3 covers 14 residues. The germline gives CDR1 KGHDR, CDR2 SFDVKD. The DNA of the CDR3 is TGTGCCACCAGTGACAGGACGGGACAAGAGACCCAGTACTTC. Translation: CATSDRTGQETQYF.

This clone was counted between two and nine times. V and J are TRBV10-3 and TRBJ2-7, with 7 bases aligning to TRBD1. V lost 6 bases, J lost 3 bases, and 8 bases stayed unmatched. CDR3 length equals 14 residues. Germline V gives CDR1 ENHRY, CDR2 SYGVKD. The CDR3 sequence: CAIRNGQESYEQYF. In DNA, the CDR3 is TGTGCCATCAGGAACGGACAGGAGAGCTACGAGCAGTACTTC.

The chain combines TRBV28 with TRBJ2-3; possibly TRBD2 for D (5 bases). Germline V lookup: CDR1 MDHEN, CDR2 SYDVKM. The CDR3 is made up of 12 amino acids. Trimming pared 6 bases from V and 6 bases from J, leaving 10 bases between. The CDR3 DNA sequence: TGTGCCAGCAGCTCAACGGGGGATACGCAGTATTTT. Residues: CASSSTGDTQYF. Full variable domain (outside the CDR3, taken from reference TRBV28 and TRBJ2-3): DVKVTQSSRYLVKRTGEKVFLECVQDMDHENMFWYRQDPGLGLRLIYFSYDVKMKEKGDIPEGYSVSREKKERFSLILESASTNQTSMYLCASSSTGDTQYFGPGTRLTVL.

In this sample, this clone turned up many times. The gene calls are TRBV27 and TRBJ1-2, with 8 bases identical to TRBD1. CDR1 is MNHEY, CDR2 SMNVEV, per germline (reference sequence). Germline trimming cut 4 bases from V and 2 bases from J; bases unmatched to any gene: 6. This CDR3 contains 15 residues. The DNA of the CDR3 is TGTGCCAGCAGTTCCTGGGACAGGAGCAACTATGGCTACACCTTC. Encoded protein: CASSSWDRSNYGYTF.

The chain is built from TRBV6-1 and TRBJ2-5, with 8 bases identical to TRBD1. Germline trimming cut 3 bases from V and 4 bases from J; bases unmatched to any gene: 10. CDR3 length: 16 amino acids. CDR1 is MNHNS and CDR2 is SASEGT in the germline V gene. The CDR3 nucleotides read TGTGCCAGCAGTGATAGATGGGCAGGGGGCGCAGAGACCCAGTACTTC. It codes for CASSDRWAGGAETQYF.

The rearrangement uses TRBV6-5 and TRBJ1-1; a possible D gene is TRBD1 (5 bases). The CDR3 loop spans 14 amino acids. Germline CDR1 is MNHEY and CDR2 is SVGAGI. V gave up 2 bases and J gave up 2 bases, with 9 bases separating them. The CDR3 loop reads CASSYTTGNTEAFF. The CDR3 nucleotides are TGTGCCAGCAGTTACACAACAGGCAACACTGAAGCTTTCTTT.

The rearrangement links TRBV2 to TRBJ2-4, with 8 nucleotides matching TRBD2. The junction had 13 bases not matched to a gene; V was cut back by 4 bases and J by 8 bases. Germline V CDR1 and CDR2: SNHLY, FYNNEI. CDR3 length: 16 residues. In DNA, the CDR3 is TGTGCCAGCAGTGGGTCCAGCGGGAGAACTGGGGACATTCAGTACTTC. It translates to CASSGSSGRTGDIQYF.

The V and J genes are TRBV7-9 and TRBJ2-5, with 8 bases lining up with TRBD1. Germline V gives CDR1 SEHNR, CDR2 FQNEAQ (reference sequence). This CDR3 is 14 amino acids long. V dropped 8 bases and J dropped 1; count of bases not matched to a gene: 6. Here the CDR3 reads CASLKGQGQETQYF. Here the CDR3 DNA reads TGTGCCAGCCTCAAAGGACAGGGCCAAGAGACCCAGTACTTC.

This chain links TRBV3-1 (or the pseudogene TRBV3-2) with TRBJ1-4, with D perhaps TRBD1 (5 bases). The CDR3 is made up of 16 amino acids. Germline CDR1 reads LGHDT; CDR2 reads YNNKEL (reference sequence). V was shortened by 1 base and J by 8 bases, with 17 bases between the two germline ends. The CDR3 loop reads CASSQVGAGREEKLFF. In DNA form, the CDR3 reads TGTGCCAGCAGCCAAGTCGGGGCAGGCCGGGAGGAAAAACTGTTTTTT.

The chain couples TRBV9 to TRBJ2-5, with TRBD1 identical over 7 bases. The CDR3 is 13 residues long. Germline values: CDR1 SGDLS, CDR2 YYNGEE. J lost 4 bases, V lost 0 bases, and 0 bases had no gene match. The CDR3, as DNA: TGTGCCAGCAGCGTAGGACAGGGAGAGACCCAGTACTTC. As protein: CASSVGQGETQYF.

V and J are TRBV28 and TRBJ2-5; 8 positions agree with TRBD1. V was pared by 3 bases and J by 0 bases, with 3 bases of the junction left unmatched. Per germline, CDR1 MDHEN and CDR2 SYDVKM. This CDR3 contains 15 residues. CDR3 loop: CASSFDRGNQETQYF. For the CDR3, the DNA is TGTGCCAGCAGTTTTGACAGGGGCAACCAAGAGACCCAGTACTTC.

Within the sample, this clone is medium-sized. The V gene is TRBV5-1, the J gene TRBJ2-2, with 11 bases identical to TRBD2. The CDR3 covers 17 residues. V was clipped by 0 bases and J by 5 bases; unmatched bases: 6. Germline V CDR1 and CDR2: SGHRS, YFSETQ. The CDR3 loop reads CASSLEPLAGGTGELFF. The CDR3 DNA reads TGCGCCAGCAGCTTGGAGCCCCTAGCGGGAGGTACCGGGGAGCTGTTTTTT.

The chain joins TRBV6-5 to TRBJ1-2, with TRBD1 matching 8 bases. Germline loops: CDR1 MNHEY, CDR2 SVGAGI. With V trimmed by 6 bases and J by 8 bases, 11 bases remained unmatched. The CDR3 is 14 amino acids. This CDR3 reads CASRAGQGAIGYTF. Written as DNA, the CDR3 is TGTGCCAGCAGGGCGGGGCAGGGGGCGATCGGCTACACCTTC.

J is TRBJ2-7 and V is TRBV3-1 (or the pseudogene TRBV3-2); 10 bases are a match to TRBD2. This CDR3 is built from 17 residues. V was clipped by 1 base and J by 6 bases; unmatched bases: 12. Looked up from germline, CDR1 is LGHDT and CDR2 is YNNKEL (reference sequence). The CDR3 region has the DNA TGTGCCAGCAGCCAAGTTGTTCGGCTAGCGGGAGAGGGCGAGCAGTACTTC. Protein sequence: CASSQVVRLAGEGEQYF.

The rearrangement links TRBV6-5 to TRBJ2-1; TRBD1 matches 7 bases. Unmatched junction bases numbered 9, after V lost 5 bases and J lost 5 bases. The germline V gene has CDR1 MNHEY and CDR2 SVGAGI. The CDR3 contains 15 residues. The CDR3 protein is CASSTKTGPHNEQFF. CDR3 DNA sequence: TGTGCCAGCAGTACCAAGACAGGGCCACACAATGAGCAGTTCTTC.

In DNA, the CDR3 is TGTGCCAGCAGTTATTCGGCGGCTAGCACAGATACGCAGTATTTT. Its protein product is CASSYSAASTDTQYF. The rearrangement joins TRBV6-6 to TRBJ2-3; no clear D. Germline V gene sequence: CDR1 MNHNY, CDR2 SVGAGI (reference sequence). The CDR3 loop spans 15 amino acids. V lost 3 bases, J lost 0 bases, and 10 bases lay in between.

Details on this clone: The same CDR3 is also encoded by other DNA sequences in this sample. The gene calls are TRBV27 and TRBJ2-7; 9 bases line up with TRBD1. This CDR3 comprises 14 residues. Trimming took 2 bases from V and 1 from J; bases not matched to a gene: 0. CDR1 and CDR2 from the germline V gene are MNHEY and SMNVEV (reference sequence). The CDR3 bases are TGTGCCAGCAGTTTAGGGACAGGGTCCTACGAGCAGTACTTC. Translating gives CASSLGTGSYEQYF.

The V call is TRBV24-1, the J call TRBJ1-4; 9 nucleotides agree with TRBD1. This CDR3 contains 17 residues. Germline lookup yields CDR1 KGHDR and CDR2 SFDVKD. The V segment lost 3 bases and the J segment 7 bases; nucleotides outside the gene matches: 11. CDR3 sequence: CATSDPPGQGIGEKLFF. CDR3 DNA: TGTGCCACCAGTGATCCGCCCGGACAGGGGATTGGTGAAAAACTGTTTTTT.

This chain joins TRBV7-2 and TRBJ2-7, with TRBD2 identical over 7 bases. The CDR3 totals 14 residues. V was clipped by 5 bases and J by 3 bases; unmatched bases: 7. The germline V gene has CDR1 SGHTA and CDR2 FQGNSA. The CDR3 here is CASSLGLVSYEQYF. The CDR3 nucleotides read TGTGCCAGCAGCCTAGGACTAGTGAGCTACGAGCAGTACTTC.

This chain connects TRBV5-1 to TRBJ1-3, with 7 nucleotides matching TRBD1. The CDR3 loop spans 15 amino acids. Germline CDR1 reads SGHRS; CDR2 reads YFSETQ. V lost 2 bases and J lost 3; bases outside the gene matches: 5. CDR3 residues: CASSFGTANGNTIYF. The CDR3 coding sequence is TGCGCCAGCAGCTTTGGGACAGCAAATGGAAACACCATATATTTT.